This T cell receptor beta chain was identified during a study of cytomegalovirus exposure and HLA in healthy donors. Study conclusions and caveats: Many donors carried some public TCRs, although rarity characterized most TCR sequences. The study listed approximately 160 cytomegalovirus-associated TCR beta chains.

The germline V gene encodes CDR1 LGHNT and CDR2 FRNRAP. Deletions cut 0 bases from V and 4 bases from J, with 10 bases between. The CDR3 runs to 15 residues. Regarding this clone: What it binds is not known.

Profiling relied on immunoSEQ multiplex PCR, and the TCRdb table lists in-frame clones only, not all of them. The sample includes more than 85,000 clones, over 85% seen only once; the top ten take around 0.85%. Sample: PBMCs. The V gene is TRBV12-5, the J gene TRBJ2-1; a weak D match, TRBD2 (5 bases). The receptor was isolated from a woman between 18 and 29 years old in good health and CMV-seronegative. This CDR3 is CASGLVRGVYNEQFF. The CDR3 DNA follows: TGTGCTAGTGGTTTGGTCCGGGGAGTATACAATGAGCAGTTCTTC.